This entry lists 2 T cell receptor beta chains sequenced from one sample in a study of human T cells and chemical hapten exposure. One entry per CDR3 protein, called by TCRdb with MiXCR from the RACE reads. Of about 120,000 distinct CDR3 sequences in the sample, roughly 15% were seen once. Time point here: patch test 1, 2 weeks after DPC sensitization. As to treatment: therapeutic diphenylcyclopropenone sensitization with weekly scalp DPC. The sample consisted of whole blood, taken in connection with sensitization to the hapten diphenylcyclopropenone (DPC). Receptors were obtained from a man younger than 35 with alopecia areata. Some clones in this sample may be carry-over from other donors' samples.

The table lists this clonotype with many counts. The chain carries TRBV28 and TRBJ2-3; D not resolved. CDR3 size: 12 residues. The V end was cut by 6 bases, the J end by 5 bases, with 9 bases between. CDR1 and CDR2 from the germline V gene are MDHEN and SYDVKM. In nucleotides, the CDR3 is TGTGCCAGCAGCCCGTCCGGAGATACGCAGTATTTT. Residues: CASSPSGDTQYF. The variable domain in full, completed from reference TRBV28 and TRBJ2-3, reads DVKVTQSSRYLVKRTGEKVFLECVQDMDHENMFWYRQDPGLGLRLIYFSYDVKMKEKGDIPEGYSVSREKKERFSLILESASTNQTSMYLCASSPSGDTQYFGPGTRLTVL.

The chain carries TRBV2 and TRBJ1-1; weak D call: TRBD1 (6 bases). The CDR3 is made up of 14 amino acids. Germline V gene lookup returns CDR1 SNHLY and CDR2 FYNNEI. V was cut by 4 bases and J by 1 base, with 10 bases left in between. The CDR3 sequence is CASSVEQGNTEAFF. The DNA for the CDR3 is TGTGCCAGCAGTGTAGAACAGGGGAACACTGAAGCTTTCTTT. The complete variable domain, with remaining parts taken from reference TRBV2 and TRBJ1-1, reads EPEVTQTPSHQVTQMGQEVILRCVPISNHLYFYWYRQILGQKVEFLVSFYNNEISEKSEIFDDQFSVERPDGSNFTLKIRSTKLEDSAMYFCASSVEQGNTEAFFGQGTRLTVV.